The TCR beta chain described here comes from a study of post-analysis software for immune sequencing data. Study-level information: Relapsing-remitting, secondary progressive and progressive-relapsing forms made up the multiple sclerosis disease courses. Findings of the study overall: Four or five TRBV segments occurring more often in patients than controls included TRBV5-6, TRBV5-1 and TRBV20-1.

Germline V CDR1 and CDR2: MNHEY, SVGAGI. After removal of 6 bases from V and 8 bases from J, the junction contained 6 bases not matched to a gene. This CDR3 region has 12 residues. Unique molecular identifiers were present in the TCR beta cDNA libraries. TCRdb ran MiXCR on the PCR reads and lists one entry per CDR3 protein. There are hundreds of thousands of distinct CDR3 sequences in the sample; about 60% occur only once, and approximately 10% lies in the top ten. A word on this clonotype: Its target is not known.

This sequence was found in a girl aged 2 to 9 with multiple sclerosis. Sequencing was carried out using blood. V and J are TRBV6-5 and TRBJ1-2; 7 bases fit TRBD1. CDR3 sequence: CASRGTDRGYTF. CDR3 in DNA: TGTGCCAGCAGGGGGACAGATCGGGGCTACACCTTC.